The 10 T cell receptor beta chains below all came from one sample that was sequenced in a study of T cell changes during pregnancy in multiple sclerosis. Method: immunoSEQ multiplex PCR; TCRdb's copy keeps in-frame clones and lacks some. The sample has 41,000 or so clones, roughly 90% seen once. This material consisted of CD8+ T cells from peripheral blood mononuclear cells, taken in the third trimester of pregnancy. These receptors were taken from a female donor with multiple sclerosis, enrolled in a pregnancy study.

The J gene is TRBJ2-7, the V gene TRBV15, with a weak D call TRBD2 (6 bases). V was cut by 6 bases and J by 7 bases, with 13 bases left in between. Per the germline V gene, CDR1 is LNHNV and CDR2 is YYDKDF (reference sequence). The CDR3 sequence is 12 residues long. In DNA, the CDR3 is TGTGCCACCAGTCGAGCTGCGGGGGAGCAGTACTTC. Amino acid sequence: CATSRAAGEQYF. Looking up the rest from reference TRBV15 and TRBJ2-7 gives the full variable domain: DAMVIQNPRYQVTQFGKPVTLSCSQTLNHNVMYWYQQKSSQAPKLLFHYYDKDFNNEADTPDNFQSRRPNTSFCFLDIRSPGLGDTAMYLCATSRAAGEQYFGPGTRLTVT.

This clone was picked up one time. The chain employs TRBV7-9 and TRBJ2-5; tentative D call: TRBD1 (6 bases). Germline V CDR1 and CDR2: SEHNR, FQNEAQ (reference sequence). V was clipped by 4 bases and J by 3 bases, with 9 bases between them. The CDR3 covers 13 residues. CDR3 region: CASSWTEEETQYF. CDR3 nucleotides: TGTGCCAGCAGCTGGACAGAAGAAGAGACCCAGTACTTC.

The chain recombines TRBV4-3 with TRBJ1-1; 9 bases agree with TRBD1. The germline CDR1 and CDR2 sequences are LGHNA and YSLEER. This CDR3 spans 14 amino acids. V gave up 3 bases and J gave up 6 bases; unmatched junction bases: 5. CDR3 DNA sequence: TGCGCCAGCAGCCATCGACAGGGGGATTCTGAAGCTTTCTTT. This translates into CASSHRQGDSEAFF.

The chain links TRBV4-1 to TRBJ1-2; D is undetermined. The V and J ends lost 1 base and 4 bases respectively, with 13 bases between them. Germline values: CDR1 MGHRA, CDR2 YSYEKL. This CDR3 has 15 amino acids. CDR3 nucleotides: TGCGCCAGCAGCCAAGTTTATGCCGAGTTCTATGGCTACACCTTC. It translates to CASSQVYAEFYGYTF.

The chain uses TRBV6-5 and TRBJ2-7, with 12 bases fitting TRBD2. This CDR3 region has 15 residues. With V trimmed by 5 bases and J by 6 bases, 8 bases remained unmatched. Germline assignment: CDR1 MNHEY and CDR2 SVGAGI. CDR3 coding DNA: TGTGCCAGCAGTACCCGACTAGCGGGAGACAGCGAGCAGTACTTC. This codes for CASSTRLAGDSEQYF.

This clone is a singleton in its sample. The chain uses TRBV7-6 and TRBJ1-1; unclear D gene. Trimming cost V 5 bases and J 1 base, with 5 bases left between them. Looked up from germline, CDR1 is SGHVS and CDR2 is FNYEAQ. The CDR3 runs 12 residues. CDR3: CASSAGNTEAFF. DNA for the CDR3: TGTGCCAGCAGCGCAGGGAACACTGAAGCTTTCTTT. The complete variable domain, with remaining parts taken from reference TRBV7-6 and TRBJ1-1, reads GAGVSQSPRYKVTKRGQDVALRCDPISGHVSLYWYRQALGQGPEFLTYFNYEAQQDKSGLPNDRFSAERPEGSISTLTIQRTEQRDSAMYRCASSAGNTEAFFGQGTRLTVV.

The chain joins TRBV5-6 to TRBJ1-2; D unclear. CDR1 and CDR2 from the germline V gene are SGHDT and YYEEEE. Trimming took 2 bases from V and 6 from J, leaving 8 bases between them. The length of the CDR3 is 12 residues. CDR3 in amino acids: CASSFLEDGYTF. CDR3 bases: TGTGCCAGCAGCTTTCTAGAAGATGGCTACACCTTC. Together with reference TRBV5-6 and TRBJ1-2, the CDR3 gives the full variable domain: DAGVTQSPTHLIKTRGQQVTLRCSPKSGHDTVSWYQQALGQGPQFIFQYYEEEERQRGNFPDRFSGHQFPNYSSELNVNALLLGDSALYLCASSFLEDGYTFGSGTRLTVV.

V usage is TRBV12-5 and J usage is TRBJ2-7; the D gene is possibly TRBD2 (6 bases). The germline V and J ends were trimmed by 4 bases and 0 bases, with 13 bases remaining between them. The germline V gene encodes CDR1 LGHNT and CDR2 FRNRAP. This CDR3 spans 15 amino acids. The CDR3, as DNA: TGTGCTAGTGGTTCCACGGGGGACCGCTCCTACGAGCAGTACTTC. The encoded protein is CASGSTGDRSYEQYF.

This clone was observed a handful of times. The chain joins TRBV6-4 to TRBJ1-6; TRBD1 agrees at 7 bases. CDR3 size: 16 residues. Germline lookup yields CDR1 MRHNA and CDR2 SNTAGT. The V and J ends lost 3 bases and 6 bases, in that order; junction bases with no gene match: 8. CDR3 sequence reads: CASSENPGTANSPLHF. The CDR3 DNA sequence: TGTGCCAGCAGTGAAAATCCCGGGACAGCTAATTCACCCCTCCACTTT.

Concerning this clone itself: Its ends do not fully match the called genes, so a read error is possible. The rearrangement joins TRBV6-1 to TRBJ2-1; 9 nucleotides match TRBD2. Germline V gene sequence: CDR1 MNHNS, CDR2 SASEGT. The CDR3 is 16 residues long. The CDR3, as DNA: TGTGCCAGCACTGAAGATGGGGCGGGGGGGGGCAATGAGCAGTTCTTC. Encoded protein: CASTEDGAGGGNEQFF.